Included here is one T cell receptor beta chain sequence, with context. What it binds is not known. At sampling all donors were nominally healthy, likely with unrecorded immune exposures. The data derive from a study of cytomegalovirus exposure and HLA in healthy donors. Study results and caveats: 164 TCR beta chains were listed as cytomegalovirus-associated. Accurate prediction of most subjects' HLA-A and HLA-B alleles from TCR beta sequences was reported. Links to common viral pathogens appeared, in a later analysis, for several of the most significant clusters.

The PCR was carried out with 60 Vbeta primers and 13 Jbeta primers. The repertoire was sequenced with immunoSEQ multiplex PCR; TCRdb's copy has only in-frame clones and lacks some. The data show 60,000 to 85,000 clones, with roughly 81% seen just once and over 9.5% held by the top ten. The germline CDR1 and CDR2 sequences are SGHTA and FQGNSA. V lost 4 bases to trimming and J lost 6 bases; unmatched junction nucleotides: 11. The CDR3 spans 16 residues. Sequenced material: PBMCs. The sequence was collected from a human donor in good health. The chain carries TRBV7-2 and TRBJ2-2; TRBD2 matches at 7 bases. This CDR3 reads CASSSTGGFPPGELFF. The DNA of the CDR3 is TGTGCCAGCAGCTCAACGGGGGGATTTCCCCCCGGGGAGCTGTTTTTT.